Here is one T cell receptor (beta chain) with its context. Its antigen is as yet unknown. This may be a read error: a much more frequent sequence differs by one nucleotide. Between roughly 20 and 32 mg of unsorted bulk tissue served as the source from which RNA and DNA were co-extracted. Every tumor specimen contained over 85% viable tumor cells. Production of TCR beta cDNA used 400 to 600 ng total RNA together with a constant-region primer. Library construction for TCR beta comprised three nested multiplex PCR rounds performed with slightly modified ARM-PCR. The study ran its first two PCR rounds for nine to eleven cycles each, using TRBV1-TRBV30 forward primers and a C-beta reverse primer. TCRdb re-called the multiplex PCR reads through MiXCR, storing one row per CDR3 protein. This sample has approximately 120,000 distinct CDR3 sequences; 64% occur once, and the top ten carry 8% to 9%. The CDR3 runs to 15 residues. Per germline, CDR1 MDHEN and CDR2 SYDVKM.

This specimen comes from a study of tumor-infiltrating lymphocytes in primary liver carcinoma. Across the whole study: Tumors, staged T1-T3 N0M0, spanned about 4.2 to 11 cm.

Points from the study as a whole: Appearing in all five tumor regions was true of only about 8-24% of top clones.

Material: liver tumor tissue from sampling region 3. As to subset: tumor region T3, left-lateral pole. The chain is built from TRBV28 and TRBJ2-7; tentative D call: TRBD1 (7 bases). This clonotype was sampled from a woman aged 60-75 years with primary liver carcinoma and hepatitis B virus infection. The CDR3 region is CASREGAGSSNEQYF. The CDR3 DNA sequence: TGTGCCAGCAGGGAGGGGGCGGGGAGCTCCAACGAGCAGTACTTC.